The rows below give T cell receptor beta chains drawn from one sample of a study of T cell responses to AZD1222 COVID-19 vaccine. Assay used: immunoSEQ multiplex PCR; TCRdb lists only in-frame clones, some missing. Of 100,000 to 120,000 clones listed, about 91% are singletons. The specimen comprised peripheral blood, sampled 28 days after the second AZD1222 dose. The receptor source for this set is an adult who received the AZD1222 COVID-19 vaccine. Both conserved end residues are part of each CDR3.

V gene	J gene	CDR3 protein
TRBV28	TRBJ2-5	CASRRNRGPETQYF
TRBV5-1	TRBJ2-1	CASSLNPGGDEQFF
TRBV6-6	TRBJ2-7	CASSYRRTGQGYEQYF
TRBV9	TRBJ1-2	CASSVGPGEAYGYTF
TRBV7-9	TRBJ1-2	CASSPTWGYTF
TRBV7-9	TRBJ2-1	CASSRGQANNEQFF
TRBV7-9	TRBJ2-5	CASSLAGGAETQYF
TRBV7-9	TRBJ2-7	CASSTGGTGDYEQYF
TRBV7-2	TRBJ2-2	CASSLVGLDTGELFF
TRBV5-1	TRBJ1-3	CASSPRTDGSGNTIYF
TRBV18	TRBJ1-2	CASSPSGTGSDYGYTF
TRBV5-8	TRBJ2-1	CASSPLRRGPDEQFF
TRBV6-5	TRBJ1-4	CASSDWGVREKLFF
TRBV21-1	TRBJ2-7	CARTGDEQYF
TRBV7-3	TRBJ2-2	CASSVNTGELFF
TRBV4-3	TRBJ1-6	CASSQDGTGYNSPLHF
TRBV6-5	TRBJ1-6	CASRRQGNNSPLHF
TRBV28	TRBJ1-5	CASSPPNQPQHF
TRBV28	TRBJ1-2	CASSLWIVGEGGDYGYTF
TRBV7-2	TRBJ2-7	CASSLSPSEQYF
TRBV29-1	TRBJ1-1	CSVTGHHEAFF
TRBV19	TRBJ2-5	CASTAQGEATTQYF
TRBV5-5	TRBJ2-7	CASSPAPDNYEQYF
TRBV7-2	TRBJ2-7	CASSLVYEQYF
TRBV10-3	TRBJ1-2	CAITPGSNYGYTF
TRBV6-4	TRBJ1-2	CASSSGQGELIDGYTF
TRBV7-9	TRBJ1-1	CASSPRQGAEGEAFF
TRBV24-1	TRBJ2-7	CATSDVDSQPYEQYF
TRBV4-2	TRBJ1-4	CASSQEWGRGEFEKLFF
TRBV19	TRBJ1-2	CASRDDRANRGYTF
TRBV18	TRBJ1-6	CASRPRGNSPLHF
TRBV5-5	TRBJ2-7	CASSLGSEDEQYF
TRBV12-3/TRBV12-4	TRBJ2-5	CASGLQGAETQYF
TRBV5-1	TRBJ1-1	CASSLSPGQVGTEAFF
TRBV27	TRBJ2-1	CATLSGQGFNEQFF
TRBV23-1	TRBJ2-7	CASSQSSRAGYEQYF
TRBV14	TRBJ1-2	CASGGSGYGYTF
TRBV10-3	TRBJ2-7	CAISEKQGAYEQYF
TRBV6-5	TRBJ2-1	CACTYGSLSNEQFF
TRBV5-6	TRBJ1-1	CASSRTDQNTEAFF
TRBV2	TRBJ2-7	CASGRTGAYYEQYF
TRBV5-4	TRBJ2-1	CASSLALSSGENEQFF
TRBV5-6	TRBJ1-1	CASSLVRGPNTEAFF
TRBV5-4	TRBJ2-5	CASSLGTLQETQYF
TRBV19	TRBJ1-1	CASRSGQGNTEAFF
TRBV19	TRBJ1-5	CASSIAWSYSNQPQHF
TRBV15	TRBJ1-4	CATSRAGQINEKLFF
TRBV13	TRBJ2-5	CASSPQGLAGGGTQYF
TRBV7-2	TRBJ2-3	CASSLGVLSTDTQYF